This T cell receptor beta chain was documented in a study of shared clonotypes between healthy human individuals. Germline CDR1 is LNHDA and CDR2 is SQIVND (reference sequence). CDR3 size: 14 residues. The V and J ends lost 2 bases and 0 bases respectively, with 5 bases between them. TCRdb's copy holds only in-frame clones and misses some; the assay was immunoSEQ multiplex PCR. This table holds roughly 2.2 million clones, roughly 93% found once. As regards this clone: In the same sample, other DNA sequences code for this CDR3.

The clonotype comes from a man aged 18-30 years in good health. Some clones in this sample may be carry-over from other donors' samples. The chain joins TRBV19 to TRBJ1-5; D remains unclear. Sequencing input: naive CD4+ T cells from PBMCs. Subset noted: CD45RA+ positively selected. CDR3 sequence (DNA): TGTGCCAGTAGTATATCGGATAGCAATCAGCCCCAGCATTTT. Translated, it gives CASSISDSNQPQHF.